This T cell receptor beta chain appears in the sequencing data of a study of blood T cell repertoires in COVID-19. Study overall: Some COVID-19 samples were acute and others convalescent; all came from the United States, Italy and Spain. The analysed material was cDNA or gDNA that came from T cells, B-cell-depleted T cells, or PBMCs.

Trimming left V 5 bases short and J 1 base short, with 9 bases between. Germline V gene sequence: CDR1 SEHNR, CDR2 FQNEAQ (reference sequence). The CDR3 extends over 13 amino acids. Original processing notes: Estimation of nucleated cell counts was performed using reference gene primer amplification. The data were produced by immunoSEQ multiplex PCR, yet TCRdb's version contains in-frame clones alone and is incomplete. V, J and clone size were drawn from that table, and D and trimming were deduced from the DNA. Here the sample spans about 300,000 clones, under 90% being singletons. The rearrangement joins TRBV7-9 to TRBJ2-7; weak D call: TRBD1 (6 bases). The clonotype was recovered from a woman aged 45-59 years who had recovered from COVID-19. Material: peripheral blood. Written as DNA, the CDR3 is TGTGCCAGCAGCCAAACAGGGTCCTACGAGCAGTACTTC. Translating gives CASSQTGSYEQYF.